This passage covers 10 T cell receptor beta chains from one sample sequenced in a study of shared clonotypes between healthy human individuals. The table came from immunoSEQ multiplex PCR; TCRdb's copy has only in-frame clones and leaves some out. The sample has roughly 760,000 clones, about 74% seen once. Source material: memory CD4+ T cells sorted from blood. Subset in this sample: CD45RA-negative fraction. These receptors all come from a woman aged 25-40 years in good health.

The V call is TRBV28, the J call TRBJ2-2, with D maybe TRBD2 (6 bases). V was pared by 1 base and J by 6 bases, with 12 bases between. The germline V gene has CDR1 MDHEN and CDR2 SYDVKM. The CDR3 totals 15 residues. As DNA, the CDR3 is TGTGCCAGCAGTTTATCGGGAGTTAGGTCCGGGGAGCTGTTTTTT. This sequence encodes CASSLSGVRSGELFF.

This chain joins TRBV6-5 and TRBJ2-7, with 12 positions matching TRBD1. V dropped 2 bases and J dropped 9; count of bases not matched to a gene: 8. This CDR3 contains 15 residues. The germline gives CDR1 MNHEY, CDR2 SVGAGI. CDR3 sequence (DNA): TGTGCCAGCAGTTACGGGGGACAGGGGGCGCGAGGGCAGTACTTC. Protein sequence: CASSYGGQGARGQYF.

This chain links TRBV19 with TRBJ1-1; 7 bases fit TRBD1. Looked up from germline, CDR1 is LNHDA and CDR2 is SQIVND (reference sequence). The CDR3 has 13 amino acids. The V gene end was trimmed by 10 bases and the J gene end by 5 bases; junction bases not matched to a gene: 10. CDR3 sequence (DNA): TGTGCCACCGAGGGACAGCCCCATACTGAAGCTTTCTTT. Translating gives CATEGQPHTEAFF.

The chain recombines TRBV7-8 with TRBJ1-1; D not certain. Germline loops: CDR1 SGHVS, CDR2 FQNEAQ. The CDR3 runs to 14 residues. The V end was cut by 1 base, the J end by 1 base, with 7 bases between. The CDR3 spells CASSLVAGNTEAFF. In DNA, the CDR3 is TGTGCCAGCAGCTTAGTGGCAGGGAACACTGAAGCTTTCTTT.

The chain joins TRBV19 to TRBJ2-2; D perhaps matches TRBD1 (6 bases). The ends were cut back, 7 bases at V and 4 bases at J, with 13 bases in the middle. The germline V gene encodes CDR1 LNHDA and CDR2 SQIVND (reference sequence). The CDR3 consists of 14 residues. This chain's CDR3 is CASKRTVATGELFF. The CDR3 DNA sequence: TGTGCCAGTAAACGGACAGTAGCCACCGGGGAGCTGTTTTTT.

This rearrangement joins TRBV7-6 to TRBJ1-3; tentatively, D is TRBD1 (6 bases). Germline-derived CDR1 and CDR2 are SGHVS and FNYEAQ. The V end was cut by 1 base, the J end by 0 bases, with 10 bases between. This CDR3 spans 16 amino acids. CDR3 coding DNA: TGTGCCAGCAGCTTAGATCAGGGGAACTCTGGAAACACCATATATTTT. This codes for CASSLDQGNSGNTIYF.

The CDR3 sequence: CASSLVYGLGGEQPQHF. The CDR3 DNA reads TGTGCCAGCAGCTTAGTTTATGGATTAGGGGGGGAACAGCCCCAGCATTTT. The chain links TRBV7-2 to TRBJ1-5; D possibly corresponds to TRBD1 (6 bases). This CDR3 has 17 residues. Germline V gene data show CDR1 as SGHTA and CDR2 as FQGNSA. The V end lost 1 base, the J end lost 7 bases, and 20 bases lay between the germline ends.

This clone was recorded once. The chain has TRBV2 and TRBJ1-2, with D perhaps TRBD1 (6 bases). The CDR3 loop spans 14 amino acids. V was pared by 3 bases and J by 4 bases, with 12 bases between. Germline CDR1 and CDR2: SNHLY and FYNNEI. CDR3 amino acids: CASSEQGPTYGYTF. CDR3 DNA sequence: TGTGCCAGCAGTGAGCAGGGGCCGACCTATGGCTACACCTTC.

V usage is TRBV9 and J usage is TRBJ1-4, with 8 bases matching TRBD1. Looked up from germline, CDR1 is SGDLS and CDR2 is YYNGEE. The CDR3 is 15 residues long. Trimming at V came to 3 bases and at J to 6 bases, leaving 7 bases not matched to a gene. The DNA for the CDR3 is TGTGCCAGCAGCGCAACCCCAGGGGGCTATGAAAAACTGTTTTTT. Translating gives CASSATPGGYEKLFF.

V usage is TRBV19 and J usage is TRBJ1-5, with no clear D. CDR1 LNHDA and CDR2 SQIVND come from the germline V gene (reference sequence). Trimming stripped 2 bases from V and 1 base from J, with 9 bases between. This CDR3 has 15 residues. DNA for the CDR3: TGTGCCAGTAGTATAACCAGAGGGAGCAATCAGCCCCAGCATTTT. This translates into CASSITRGSNQPQHF.